This TCR beta chain stems from a study of cytomegalovirus exposure and HLA in healthy donors. Study overall: Ancestry clustering placed around 81% of several hundred genotyped donors in the Caucasian-associated cluster. Study results and limitations: The listing of 150 to 200 TCR beta chains classed them as cytomegalovirus-associated. In a later analysis, TCR beta V- and J-gene trimming was associated with a missense DCLRE1C variant.

The trim removed 5 bases at V and 6 bases at J, leaving 4 bases unmatched. Germline V gene lookup returns CDR1 SEHNR and CDR2 FQNEAQ (reference sequence). The CDR3 is 13 amino acids. It was with 60 Vbeta and 13 Jbeta primers that the PCR ran. Measured with immunoSEQ multiplex PCR; TCRdb has only the in-frame clones, and not every one. This sample has 150,000 to 200,000 clones, with more than 75% found just once. About this clone itself: Antigen unknown.

Sequencing input: PBMCs. V gene TRBV7-9 combines with J gene TRBJ2-1; 7 nucleotides line up with TRBD2. This sequence originates from a woman aged 45-65 years in good health and CMV-seropositive. CDR3 loop: CASSRSGGNEQFF. The CDR3 region has the DNA TGTGCCAGCAGCCGTTCGGGGGGCAATGAGCAGTTCTTC. Filled out from reference TRBV7-9 and TRBJ2-1, the complete variable domain reads DTGVSQNPRHKITKRGQNVTFRCDPISEHNRLYWYRQTLGQGPEFLTYFQNEAQLEKSRLLSDRFSAERPKGSFSTLEIQRTEQGDSAMYLCASSRSGGNEQFFGPGTRLTVL.